The rows below give T cell receptor beta chains drawn from one sample of a study of blood T cell repertoires in COVID-19. TCRdb's copy holds only in-frame clones and misses some; the assay was immunoSEQ multiplex PCR. The sample yields 95,000 or so clones, 70% to 85% seen once. The source material was peripheral blood. These receptors came from a human donor in a cohort sampled during active COVID-19. The CDR3 runs from the conserved cysteine through the conserved F or W.

length | V | CDR3
14 | TRBV5-6 | CASSLGGLNTEAFF
12 | TRBV6-5 | CATLGGGTEAFF
14 | TRBV25-1 | CASRPAGRHGELFF
15 | TRBV9 | CASSAGQLSNTEAFF
12 | TRBV5-1 | CASSFEGVGYTF
15 | TRBV28 | CASSLFGGLNEKLFF
16 | TRBV6-6 | CASSYAPGVSNQPQHF
15 | TRBV12-5 | CASGLGQSGGETQYF
15 | TRBV18 | CASSLFWERGETQYF
15 | TRBV6-5 | CASSKPGTPVTEAFF
16 | TRBV19 | CASSIPGRVEHQPQHF
15 | TRBV27 | CASSSQGQGRSEAFF
12 | TRBV29-1 | CSARTGNQPQHF
16 | TRBV3-1/TRBV3-2 | CASSRPQGGGGNTIYF
14 | TRBV2 | CASRGGWVNTEAFF
14 | TRBV27 | CASQDSLSPNEQYF
16 | TRBV7-9 | CASSASGQGARNTIYF
11 | TRBV5-6 | CASSLLNEQFF
16 | TRBV9 | CASSVGAALGTDTQYF
18 | TRBV18 | CASSPQGASLAGANVLTF
16 | TRBV10-2 | CASSEGGRGRYNEQFF
14 | TRBV10-2 | CASSENRAGNTIYF
16 | TRBV4-1 | CASSQGVSGSGYEQYF